A single sample gave rise to the 9 T cell receptor beta chains below, sequenced in a study of shared clonotypes between healthy human individuals. Some clones are missing from TCRdb's copy, which holds only in-frame ones; the method was immunoSEQ multiplex PCR. The repertoire holds over a million clones, with more than 95% as singletons. The source material was naive CD4+ T cells sorted from blood. Regarding subset: CD45RA+ positively selected. The source is a man under 40 in good health.

The genes are TRBV2 and TRBJ2-2, with 13 nucleotides matching TRBD2. The CDR3 sequence is 16 residues long. Trimming took 6 bases from V and 2 from J; bases not matched to a gene: 3. Germline assignment: CDR1 SNHLY and CDR2 FYNNEI. Here the CDR3 reads CASRRTSGGNTGELFF. The CDR3, as DNA: TGTGCCAGCAGGCGGACTAGCGGGGGAAACACCGGGGAGCTGTTTTTT.

The CDR3 loop is CASSRSPPGRDSYSGANVLTF. DNA for the CDR3: TGTGCCAGCAGCAGGTCCCCCCCAGGTCGGGACTCATACTCTGGGGCCAACGTCCTGACTTTC. The chain employs TRBV9 and TRBJ2-6, with a weak D call TRBD2 (6 bases). The CDR3 is 21 amino acids. Germline CDR1 and CDR2: SGDLS and YYNGEE. Trimming took off 4 bases at V and 0 bases at J, with 26 bases between the two ends.

This chain uses TRBV7-2 with TRBJ1-1, with D possibly matching TRBD1 (6 bases). This CDR3 has 15 amino acids. Trimming removed 0 bases from V and 7 bases from J, with 15 bases in between. Per germline, CDR1 SGHTA and CDR2 FQGNSA. The CDR3 sequence is CASSLAGRGGFEAFF. In DNA form, the CDR3 reads TGTGCCAGCAGCTTAGCAGGCAGGGGTGGTTTTGAAGCTTTCTTT.

The gene calls are TRBV6-5 and TRBJ2-7; a weak D match, TRBD2 (6 bases). With 5 bases removed from V and 6 bases from J, the gap between germline ends came to 20 bases. In germline, CDR1 is MNHEY, CDR2 SVGAGI. This CDR3 contains 15 residues. CDR3 sequence (DNA): TGTGCCAGCAGTAGGGGACCGGGACTTATTATCGAGCAGTACTTC. Translating it yields CASSRGPGLIIEQYF.

This chain links TRBV18 with TRBJ1-1; TRBD1 matches 12 bases. With 3 bases clipped from V and 4 bases from J, the junction kept 6 bases outside the gene matches. The CDR3 contains 16 residues. CDR1 KGHSH and CDR2 LQKENI come from the germline V gene. The CDR3 sequence: CASSPRDRGQGTEAFF. CDR3 nucleotide sequence: TGTGCCAGCTCACCCCGGGACAGGGGGCAGGGCACTGAAGCTTTCTTT.

This clone was detected once. Other DNA variants within this sample encode the same CDR3. The rearrangement links TRBV15 to TRBJ2-7, with 7 bases matching TRBD1. V gave up 3 bases and J gave up 2 bases; unmatched junction bases: 1. This CDR3 has 13 residues. In germline, CDR1 is LNHNV, CDR2 YYDKDF (reference sequence). The CDR3 sequence: CATSRDRPYEQYF. The CDR3 DNA is TGTGCCACCAGCAGGGACAGGCCCTACGAGCAGTACTTC.

The CDR3 sequence is CASSEGRLSGANVLTF. The CDR3, as DNA: TGTGCCAGCAGTGAAGGCCGGTTATCTGGGGCCAACGTCCTGACTTTC. The rearrangement links TRBV6-1 to TRBJ2-6; D unclear. Germline V gene lookup returns CDR1 MNHNS and CDR2 SASEGT. Trimming cost V 1 base and J 1 base, with 8 bases left between them. This CDR3 region has 16 residues.

The chain carries TRBV6-5 and TRBJ2-1; TRBD2 is a possible D gene (6 bases). Germline CDR1 reads MNHEY; CDR2 reads SVGAGI. The CDR3 loop spans 16 amino acids. V was pared by 2 bases and J by 4 bases, with 15 bases between. The CDR3 is CASSYLTVGSYNEQFF. For the CDR3, the DNA is TGTGCCAGCAGTTACCTAACCGTCGGGAGTTACAATGAGCAGTTCTTC.

Regarding this clone: At the DNA level, this CDR3 is encoded by other sequences in the same sample as well. The chain uses TRBV5-1 and TRBJ2-1; 8 nucleotides line up with TRBD2. Germline CDR1 SGHRS, CDR2 YFSETQ. V gave up 0 bases and J gave up 3 bases; unmatched junction bases: 2. The CDR3 consists of 15 residues. The CDR3 nucleotides read TGCGCCAGCAGCTTGGACGGGACTAGCTACAATGAGCAGTTCTTC. Its protein product is CASSLDGTSYNEQFF.